The 22 T cell receptor beta chains below all came from one sample that was sequenced in a study of T cell responses to AZD1222 COVID-19 vaccine (dated by TCRdb to the early 2020s). The library relied on the immunoSEQ multiplex PCR assay. The source is immuneACCESS, and TCRdb retained only in-frame sequences with V and J called. Part of the clones is not carried over; for the studies checked, unresolved V genes explain less than half of this, and the remainder is unexplained. For this sample there are more than 120,000 clones; about 86% appear just once. The leading ten clones occupy about 5.4% of the sample. Taken with the paper, the label for time point translates to: about 28 days (+/-7) after the second vaccine dose. The sample was peripheral blood, taken 28 days after the second AZD1222 dose. The receptors come from an adult who received the AZD1222 COVID-19 vaccine.

The rearrangement joins TRBV5-8 to TRBJ2-2; a possible D gene is TRBD2 (5 bases). This CDR3 contains 13 residues. Trimming removed 3 bases at V and 6 bases at J, with 9 bases between. Per the germline V gene, CDR1 is SGHTS and CDR2 is YDEGEE. CDR3 region: CASSWELAGELFF. The CDR3 DNA follows: TGTGCCAGCAGCTGGGAGCTCGCCGGGGAGCTGTTTTTT.

The chain uses TRBV2 and TRBJ2-1; D not resolved. Germline V gives CDR1 SNHLY, CDR2 FYNNEI. The CDR3 extends over 11 amino acids. V shed 2 bases and J shed 8 bases, with 4 bases lying between them. In DNA, the CDR3 is TGTGCCAGCAGTGAATTTGATGAGCAGTTCTTC. Translated, it gives CASSEFDEQFF.

The J gene is TRBJ2-1, the V gene TRBV12-3 or TRBV12-4; D not resolved. This CDR3 region has 13 residues. Trimming removed 3 bases at V and 5 bases at J, with 8 bases between. This chain's CDR3 is CASSFATDNEQFF. The CDR3 coding sequence is TGTGCCAGCAGTTTCGCAACGGACAATGAGCAGTTCTTC.

CDR3 sequence reads: CASSQENYSNQPQHF. DNA of the CDR3: TGTGCCAGCAGCCAAGAGAATTATAGCAATCAGCCCCAGCATTTT. The chain uses TRBV5-8 and TRBJ1-5; D gene ambiguous. Trimming pared 4 bases from V and 0 bases from J, leaving 11 bases between. This CDR3 is built from 15 residues. Germline CDR1 SGHTS, CDR2 YDEGEE.

V is TRBV5-1 and J is TRBJ2-3; D might be TRBD2 (6 bases). V gave up 4 bases and J gave up 5 bases, with 17 bases separating them. The CDR3 covers 15 residues. CDR1 and CDR2 from the germline V gene are SGHRS and YFSETQ. CDR3 DNA sequence: TGCGCCAGCAGCAGGTCCCGGGTGGGGGGAGATACGCAGTATTTT. This codes for CASSRSRVGGDTQYF.

This chain joins TRBV11-2 and TRBJ2-3; D is ambiguous. This CDR3 is 12 amino acids long. V was trimmed by 1 base and J by 8 bases, leaving 7 bases between them. Germline CDR1 reads SGHAT; CDR2 reads FQNNGV. The CDR3, as DNA: TGTGCCAGCAGCTTAGTCCCCGGTACGCAGTATTTT. It translates to CASSLVPGTQYF.

The chain is built from TRBV7-2 and TRBJ1-2; tentative D call: TRBD1 (6 bases). V lost 1 base and J lost 8, with 14 bases in between. Per the germline V gene, CDR1 is SGHTA and CDR2 is FQGNSA. The CDR3 totals 14 residues. In nucleotides, the CDR3 is TGTGCCAGCAGCTTAGGTGGGGGGCCGCGCGGCTACACCTTC. Its protein product is CASSLGGGPRGYTF.

The chain has TRBV3-1 (or the pseudogene TRBV3-2) and TRBJ1-6; D not certain. The germline gives CDR1 LGHDT, CDR2 YNNKEL (reference sequence). The length of the CDR3 is 14 residues. Trimming stripped 5 bases from V and 13 bases from J, with 18 bases between. This CDR3 is CASSSRAQASPLHF. CDR3 bases: TGTGCCAGCAGCTCCCGGGCCCAGGCGTCGCCCCTCCACTTT.

This clone was found a few times. The chain has TRBV6-1 and TRBJ2-1; a weak D match, TRBD2 (5 bases). Trimming removed 2 bases at V and 9 bases at J, with 20 bases between. The CDR3 runs 16 residues. Germline V lookup: CDR1 MNHNS, CDR2 SASEGT. CDR3 DNA: TGTGCCAGCAGTGAATCAAGCGGCCCCCCTCGGAGTGAGCAGTTCTTC. Its translation: CASSESSGPPRSEQFF.

V usage is TRBV10-3 and J usage is TRBJ2-1; the match to TRBD1 covers 8 bases. There are 18 residues in the CDR3. Germline V gene data show CDR1 as ENHRY and CDR2 as SYGVKD. V shed 10 bases and J 0 bases; nucleotides not matched to a gene: 17. The DNA of the CDR3 is TGTGCCACCGTGGGAAGGACAGGGCCCACTAGCTCCTACAATGAGCAGTTCTTC. Translated, it gives CATVGRTGPTSSYNEQFF.

The gene calls are TRBV7-8 and TRBJ1-3; D uncertain. The CDR3 totals 15 residues. The V and J ends lost 5 bases and 4 bases respectively, with 15 bases between them. Germline loops: CDR1 SGHVS, CDR2 FQNEAQ. The CDR3 region has the DNA TGTGCCAGCAGCCCCCCCGGCGGGTTGGGAAACACCATATATTTT. This translates into CASSPPGGLGNTIYF.

The genes are TRBV6-5 and TRBJ2-1; TRBD2 matches 7 bases. After removal of 4 bases from V and 0 bases from J, the junction contained 3 bases not matched to a gene. CDR1 is MNHEY, CDR2 SVGAGI, per germline. The CDR3 is 15 residues long. CDR3 DNA sequence: TGTGCCAGCAGTTGGGAGGGGAGCTCCTACAATGAGCAGTTCTTC. Amino acid sequence: CASSWEGSSYNEQFF.

In its sample, this clone was seen once. V usage is TRBV6-1 and J usage is TRBJ1-4; the D gene is possibly TRBD1 (6 bases). The CDR3 spans 15 residues. The V gene lost 1 base and the J gene lost 6 bases, with 12 bases spanning the gap. Germline CDR1 reads MNHNS; CDR2 reads SASEGT. The CDR3 sequence is CASSEGGRGYEKLFF. The CDR3 region has the DNA TGTGCCAGCAGTGAAGGAGGTAGGGGGTATGAAAAACTGTTTTTT.

The rearrangement links TRBV24-1 to TRBJ1-2; D is possibly TRBD1 (5 bases). V shed 6 bases and J shed 10 bases, with 14 bases lying between them. CDR3 size: 12 residues. The germline CDR1 and CDR2 sequences are KGHDR and SFDVKD. The CDR3 DNA is TGTGCCACCAGTAAAACAGGTTTGGACTACACCTTC. Protein product: CATSKTGLDYTF.

This clone has a handful of counts. This chain connects TRBV4-2 to TRBJ2-2; TRBD2 matches at 15 bases. The trim removed 1 base at V and 4 bases at J, leaving 4 bases unmatched. The CDR3 runs to 18 residues. CDR1 and CDR2 (germline): LGHNA, YNFKEQ. CDR3 DNA sequence: TGTGCCAGCAGCCAAGGGACTAGCGGGGGGGCAATCACCGGGGAGCTGTTTTTT. The encoded protein is CASSQGTSGGAITGELFF.

The V call is TRBV18, the J call TRBJ2-1, with D possibly being TRBD2 (7 bases). The germline V and J ends were trimmed by 3 bases and 5 bases, with 14 bases remaining between them. The CDR3 is made up of 15 amino acids. Germline V lookup: CDR1 KGHSH, CDR2 LQKENI. CDR3: CASSPWEGGNNEQFF. The CDR3 DNA is TGTGCCAGCTCACCGTGGGAGGGGGGAAACAATGAGCAGTTCTTC.

The chain joins TRBV29-1 to TRBJ1-3, with D unresolved. Trimming cost V 7 bases and J 0 bases, with 7 bases left between them. Germline V gene sequence: CDR1 SQVTM, CDR2 ANQGSEA. The CDR3 contains 12 residues. CDR3 in DNA: TGCAGCGGTGTAAGCTCTGGAAACACCATATATTTT. Its protein is CSGVSSGNTIYF.

The CDR3 here is CASSVGTGGAYEQYF. As DNA, the CDR3 is TGTGCCAGCAGCGTAGGGACAGGGGGGGCGTACGAGCAGTACTTC. The chain joins TRBV9 to TRBJ2-7; 10 bases map to TRBD1. Trimming at V came to 0 bases and at J to 4 bases, leaving 4 bases not matched to a gene. Germline CDR1 SGDLS, CDR2 YYNGEE. There are 15 residues in the CDR3. Combining the CDR3 with reference TRBV9 and TRBJ2-7 gives the whole variable domain DSGVTQTPKHLITATGQRVTLRCSPRSGDLSVYWYQQSLDQGLQFLIQYYNGEERAKGNILERFSAQQFPDLHSELNLSSLELGDSALYFCASSVGTGGAYEQYFGPGTRLTVT.

V is TRBV18 and J is TRBJ2-4, with 7 bases matching TRBD1. Germline loops: CDR1 KGHSH, CDR2 LQKENI. The J segment lost 0 bases and the V segment lost 3 bases, leaving 5 bases of the junction unmatched. The CDR3 is made up of 16 amino acids. The chain's CDR3 is CASSPGTVLAKNIQYF. In nucleotides, the CDR3 is TGTGCCAGCTCACCCGGGACAGTTCTAGCCAAAAACATTCAGTACTTC.

This chain links TRBV3-1 (or the pseudogene TRBV3-2) with TRBJ1-1, with D hard to call. Germline V gene data show CDR1 as LGHDT and CDR2 as YNNKEL (reference sequence). The length of the CDR3 is 13 residues. V was clipped by 5 bases and J by 2 bases, with 9 bases between them. The CDR3 DNA follows: TGTGCCAGCAGCGCAACGGGCAACACTGAAGCTTTCTTT. Translating gives CASSATGNTEAFF.

V and J are TRBV6-5 and TRBJ2-3, with D uncertain. The CDR3 sequence is 12 residues long. V shed 7 bases and J shed 3 bases, with 8 bases lying between them. From germline, CDR1 is MNHEY and CDR2 SVGAGI. The CDR3 region is CASIPSTDTQYF. In DNA form, the CDR3 reads TGTGCCAGCATCCCCTCGACAGATACGCAGTATTTT.

This chain uses TRBV23-1 with TRBJ2-7; 7 bases fit TRBD1. TRBV23-1 is classed as an ORF, of uncertain function. CDR3 size: 17 residues. V was pared by 6 bases and J by 6 bases, with 20 bases of the junction left unmatched. As DNA, the CDR3 is TGCGCCAGCAGCCCAAGACAGGGATCCGGACCCGATTGCGAGCAGTACTTC. Encoded protein: CASSPRQGSGPDCEQYF.